The count of the clone carrying this T cell receptor (beta chain) is one. With V trimmed by 2 bases and J by 1 base, 5 bases remained unmatched. Germline V gene sequence: CDR1 SGHRS, CDR2 YFSETQ. The CDR3 runs 15 residues. The assay was immunoSEQ multiplex PCR, and TCRdb's table has in-frame clones only and misses some. Of 35,000 to 40,000 clones in the sample, less than 90% were seen once. The entry originates in a study of blood T cell repertoires in COVID-19. Study-level information: Collection of acute and convalescent COVID-19 samples took place in the United States, Italy and Spain. The analysed material was cDNA or gDNA that came from T cells, B-cell-depleted T cells, or PBMCs.

The sample consisted of peripheral blood. The chain recombines TRBV5-1 with TRBJ1-1; 7 nucleotides line up with TRBD1. This TCR was recovered from a man between 65 and 80 years old with acute or convalescent COVID-19. This chain's CDR3 is CASSLSGTANTEAFF. The DNA for the CDR3 is TGCGCCAGCAGCTTATCCGGGACAGCGAACACTGAAGCTTTCTTT.